This entry lists 21 T cell receptor beta chains sequenced from one sample in a study of human T cells and chemical hapten exposure. Time point meaning: pre-sensitization, week 0. Treatment: therapeutic diphenylcyclopropenone sensitization with weekly scalp DPC. TCRdb redid the calling of the RACE reads with MiXCR, one entry per CDR3 protein. Of roughly 110,000 distinct CDR3 sequences in the sample, 9.5% to 15% are singletons; the top ten hold over 1.5%. Sample: whole blood, taken in connection with sensitization to the hapten diphenylcyclopropenone (DPC). These receptors were collected from a woman between 50 and 59 years old with alopecia areata. Some clones in this sample may be carry-over from other donors' samples.

Of note for this clonotype: The junction departs from the called germline gene at one end, perhaps through a read error. The chain joins TRBV24-1 to TRBJ2-3; tentative D call: TRBD2 (5 bases). The germline V gene encodes CDR1 KGHDR and CDR2 SFDVKD. CDR3 size: 13 residues. The CDR3 is CVTSDWNGNTQYF. Here the CDR3 DNA reads TGTGTCACCAGTGATTGGAACGGGAATACGCAGTATTTT.

This chain connects TRBV7-2 to TRBJ2-3; D is unclear. V was cut by 5 bases and J by 4 bases, with 13 bases left in between. The CDR3 is 14 amino acids. Looked up from germline, CDR1 is SGHTA and CDR2 is FQGNSA. CDR3 in DNA: TGTGCCAGCAGCCCCGTGATGACCCCAGATACGCAGTATTTT. Encoded protein: CASSPVMTPDTQYF.

V and J are TRBV9 and TRBJ1-2; the D is unclear. This CDR3 is 16 amino acids long. V was pared by 1 base and J by 0 bases, with 13 bases between. The germline gives CDR1 SGDLS, CDR2 YYNGEE. CDR3 sequence: CASSVQTATSNYGYTF. In DNA form, the CDR3 reads TGTGCCAGCAGCGTACAGACTGCGACATCTAACTATGGCTACACCTTC.

This clonotype has at least ten counts. The V and J genes are TRBV19 and TRBJ2-7; D possibly matches TRBD1 or TRBD2 (5 bases each). CDR3 length equals 14 residues. Germline CDR1 is LNHDA and CDR2 is SQIVND (reference sequence). V dropped 5 bases and J dropped 0 bases, with 11 bases sitting between them. For the CDR3, the DNA is TGTGCCAGTAGTCAGTCCGGGACCTCCTACGAGCAGTACTTC. Its protein is CASSQSGTSYEQYF.

This clonotype was observed a few times. The rearrangement links TRBV3-1 to TRBJ2-7; the D is unclear. The length of the CDR3 is 16 residues. Per germline, CDR1 LGHDT and CDR2 YNNKEL (reference sequence). The ends were cut back, 0 bases at V and 1 base at J, with 13 bases in the middle. For the CDR3, the DNA is TGTGCCAGCAGCCAAGACCTGGTACCAGAATCCTACGAGCAGTACTTC. It encodes CASSQDLVPESYEQYF.

This clonotype was counted many times. V is TRBV20-1 and J is TRBJ2-1; TRBD2 matches at 9 bases. Germline trimming cut 0 bases from V and 6 bases from J; bases unmatched to any gene: 6. Germline-derived CDR1 and CDR2 are DFQATT and SNEGSKA (reference sequence). The CDR3 contains 15 residues. The CDR3 here is CSARDSSGKFNEQFF. The DNA of the CDR3 is TGCAGTGCTAGAGATTCTAGCGGGAAATTCAATGAGCAGTTCTTC.

This clonotype was observed at least ten times. The chain links TRBV18 to TRBJ1-5; 7 nucleotides agree with TRBD1. Germline CDR1 and CDR2: KGHSH and LQKENI. The CDR3 length is 15 residues. V lost 1 base, J lost 1 base, and 1 base stayed unmatched. The CDR3 nucleotides are TGTGCCAGCTCACCACAGGGGGCGAGCAATCAGCCCCAGCATTTT. It codes for CASSPQGASNQPQHF.

This clonotype was observed a handful of times. The V gene is TRBV6-5, the J gene TRBJ1-3; TRBD1 agrees at 9 bases. From germline, CDR1 is MNHEY and CDR2 SVGAGI. The CDR3 is 18 residues long. The trim removed 8 bases at V and 3 bases at J, leaving 17 bases unmatched. The CDR3 spells CASPPPGTGRYGGNTIYF. CDR3 coding DNA: TGTGCCAGCCCTCCCCCCGGGACAGGGCGCTATGGTGGAAACACCATATATTTT.

This clonotype has ten or more counts. The chain recombines TRBV7-2 with TRBJ2-3; 7 nucleotides match TRBD2. The CDR3 contains 15 residues. The germline gives CDR1 SGHTA, CDR2 FQGNSA. V lost 1 base, J lost 4 bases, and 5 bases stayed unmatched. The DNA for the CDR3 is TGTGCCAGCAGCTTAGAACTAGCGCAGTCAGATACGCAGTATTTT. Its translation: CASSLELAQSDTQYF.

The V call is TRBV9, the J call TRBJ2-1; D gene ambiguous. The CDR3 covers 12 residues. The germline gives CDR1 SGDLS, CDR2 YYNGEE. The V end lost 0 bases, the J end lost 10 bases, and 8 bases lay between the germline ends. The CDR3 bases are TGTGCCAGCAGCGTAGGGGGTACCGAGCAGTTCTTC. The encoded protein is CASSVGGTEQFF.

The gene calls are TRBV25-1 and TRBJ2-7; no definite D call. CDR1 is MGHDK, CDR2 SYGVNS, per germline. The CDR3 runs 14 residues. V shed 3 bases and J shed 0 bases, with 9 bases lying between them. CDR3 coding DNA: TGTGCCAGCAGTGATTACGACCTCTCCTACGAGCAGTACTTC. Its translation is CASSDYDLSYEQYF.

This clonotype was found many times. The rearrangement uses TRBV28 and TRBJ1-6; D not resolved. The CDR3 runs 12 residues. Germline values: CDR1 MDHEN, CDR2 SYDVKM. Trimming left V 3 bases short and J 6 bases short, with 3 bases between. CDR3 region: CASSLANSPLHF. DNA for the CDR3: TGTGCCAGCAGTTTGGCTAATTCACCCCTCCACTTT.

The chain is built from TRBV14 and TRBJ2-2; possible D gene TRBD1, 5 bases. The CDR3 consists of 13 residues. Germline CDR1 reads SGHDN; CDR2 reads FVKESK. The V end was cut by 4 bases, the J end by 4 bases, with 7 bases between. CDR3 DNA: TGTGCCAGCAGCCGACAGTTCACCGGGGAGCTGTTTTTT. Encoded protein: CASSRQFTGELFF.

This clonotype appeared many times. The chain carries TRBV7-9 and TRBJ1-2; D uncertain. Trimming removed 1 base at V and 8 bases at J, with 8 bases between. Germline CDR1 reads SEHNR; CDR2 reads FQNEAQ (reference sequence). This CDR3 is built from 12 residues. CDR3 amino acids: CASSLEVQGYTF. CDR3 DNA sequence: TGTGCCAGCAGCTTAGAAGTTCAGGGCTACACCTTC.

The genes are TRBV27 and TRBJ2-7; 12 bases agree with TRBD2. The germline V gene encodes CDR1 MNHEY and CDR2 SMNVEV (reference sequence). There are 15 residues in the CDR3. The V and J ends lost 5 bases and 4 bases, in that order; junction bases with no gene match: 6. The CDR3 sequence is CASSRLAGVEYEQYF. In nucleotides, the CDR3 is TGTGCCAGCAGTCGACTAGCGGGGGTCGAGTACGAGCAGTACTTC.

This clonotype has at least ten counts. This chain joins TRBV7-9 and TRBJ2-3; D is possibly TRBD1 (6 bases). Germline V gene data show CDR1 as SEHNR and CDR2 as FQNEAQ (reference sequence). CDR3 size: 15 residues. V lost 5 bases, J lost 0 bases, and 12 bases lay in between. CDR3 loop: CASSLQGSSTDTQYF. As DNA, the CDR3 is TGTGCCAGCAGCCTACAGGGATCTAGCACAGATACGCAGTATTTT. Supplemented by reference TRBV7-9 and TRBJ2-3, the full variable domain reads DTGVSQNPRHKITKRGQNVTFRCDPISEHNRLYWYRQTLGQGPEFLTYFQNEAQLEKSRLLSDRFSAERPKGSFSTLEIQRTEQGDSAMYLCASSLQGSSTDTQYFGPGTRLTVL.

The chain joins TRBV18 to TRBJ2-7, with 11 bases identical to TRBD2. J lost 2 bases, V lost 3 bases, and 6 bases had no gene match. The CDR3 runs to 16 residues. Per the germline V gene, CDR1 is KGHSH and CDR2 is LQKENI. CDR3 residues: CASSPSLTSGAYEQYF. The CDR3 nucleotides read TGTGCCAGCTCACCCAGCCTGACTAGCGGGGCCTACGAGCAGTACTTC. Drawing the rest from reference TRBV18 and TRBJ2-7, the complete variable domain is NAGVMQNPRHLVRRRGQEARLRCSPMKGHSHVYWYRQLPEEGLKFMVYLQKENIIDESGMPKERFSAEFPKEGPSILRIQQVVRGDSAAYFCASSPSLTSGAYEQYFGPGTRLTVT.

The chain combines TRBV5-1 with TRBJ1-1, with D unclear. V lost 6 bases and J lost 0, with 15 bases in between. Germline loops: CDR1 SGHRS, CDR2 YFSETQ. This CDR3 spans 15 amino acids. The CDR3 reads CASNGGGGMNTEAFF. Here the CDR3 DNA reads TGCGCCAGCAATGGCGGAGGCGGAATGAACACTGAAGCTTTCTTT.

This clonotype was detected a few times. The chain joins TRBV28 to TRBJ1-1; the match to TRBD1 covers 7 bases. Germline V gene lookup returns CDR1 MDHEN and CDR2 SYDVKM. There are 16 residues in the CDR3. Trimming took 3 bases from V and 1 from J; bases not matched to a gene: 8. DNA for the CDR3: TGTGCCAGCAGTTTGCGGAACAGGGGCCCGAACACTGAAGCTTTCTTT. Its translation is CASSLRNRGPNTEAFF. The full variable domain, its missing parts supplied by reference TRBV28 and TRBJ1-1, is DVKVTQSSRYLVKRTGEKVFLECVQDMDHENMFWYRQDPGLGLRLIYFSYDVKMKEKGDIPEGYSVSREKKERFSLILESASTNQTSMYLCASSLRNRGPNTEAFFGQGTRLTVV.

This clonotype appeared a few times. The CDR3 bases are TGTGCCAGCAGTTACTCGCCAGGGACAGATACGCAGTATTTT. It is translated as CASSYSPGTDTQYF. V usage is TRBV6-6 and J usage is TRBJ2-3; a weak D match, TRBD1 (5 bases). Germline V gives CDR1 MNHNY, CDR2 SVGAGI (reference sequence). The CDR3 totals 14 residues. Trimming removed 0 bases from V and 3 bases from J, with 7 bases in between.

The chain joins TRBV12-3 or TRBV12-4 to TRBJ1-5, with D hard to call. V lost 6 bases, J lost 1 base, and 13 bases lay in between. CDR3 length equals 15 residues. Here the CDR3 reads CASSLTGKSNQPQHF. In DNA, the CDR3 is TGTGCCAGCAGCTTGACGGGTAAGAGCAATCAGCCCCAGCATTTT.